What follows are 27 T cell receptor beta chains derived from one specimen sequenced in a study of T cell responses to AZD1222 COVID-19 vaccine. Produced via immunoSEQ multiplex PCR; TCRdb's table is partial and in-frame only. The sample contains 75,000 to 100,000 clones, just over 90% of which appear only once. Sample: peripheral blood, taken on day 0 of AZD1222 vaccination. The source is an adult in good health.

This rearrangement joins TRBV5-4 to TRBJ1-3; no definite D call. The CDR3 covers 16 residues. V shed 0 bases and J shed 0 bases, with 10 bases lying between them. Germline assignment: CDR1 SGHNT and CDR2 YYREEE (reference sequence). The CDR3 reads CASSLDSRGSGNTIYF. CDR3 in DNA: TGTGCCAGCAGCTTGGATTCGAGAGGCTCTGGAAACACCATATATTTT.

This rearrangement joins TRBV27 to TRBJ2-7; TRBD2 aligns across 12 bases. With 5 bases clipped from V and 2 bases from J, the junction kept 1 base outside the gene matches. Germline V gene data show CDR1 as MNHEY and CDR2 as SMNVEV (reference sequence). The CDR3 is made up of 14 amino acids. CDR3 in amino acids: CASSRTSGTYEQYF. The CDR3 DNA sequence: TGTGCCAGCAGTCGGACTAGCGGGACCTACGAGCAGTACTTC.

This chain connects TRBV7-2 to TRBJ2-5; D is unresolved. This CDR3 comprises 12 residues. Germline loops: CDR1 SGHTA, CDR2 FQGNSA. V was shortened by 1 base and J by 4 bases, with 4 bases between the two germline ends. Here the CDR3 reads CASSLVGETQYF. In nucleotides, the CDR3 is TGTGCCAGCAGCTTAGTGGGAGAGACCCAGTACTTC. The full variable domain, its missing parts supplied by reference TRBV7-2 and TRBJ2-5, is GAGVSQSPSNKVTEKGKDVELRCDPISGHTALYWYRQSLGQGLEFLIYFQGNSAPDKSGLPSDRFSAERTGGSVSTLTIQRTQQEDSAVYLCASSLVGETQYFGPGTRLLVL.

The chain recombines TRBV18 with TRBJ1-5; a possible D gene is TRBD1 (6 bases). Germline V CDR1 and CDR2: KGHSH, LQKENI. This CDR3 spans 14 amino acids. Trimming stripped 1 base from V and 4 bases from J, with 8 bases between. Written as DNA, the CDR3 is TGTGCCAGCTCACCACAGGGGGTAAATCAGCCCCAGCATTTT. This translates into CASSPQGVNQPQHF.

The gene calls are TRBV9 and TRBJ1-1, with D perhaps matching TRBD1 (5 bases). Between the trimmed V and J ends, which lost 3 bases and 3 bases, there was a span of 12 bases. From germline, CDR1 is SGDLS and CDR2 YYNGEE. The CDR3 totals 14 residues. The CDR3 here is CASSEGTGHTEAFF. In nucleotides, the CDR3 is TGTGCCAGCAGCGAGGGGACGGGTCACACTGAAGCTTTCTTT.

The V gene is TRBV4-2, the J gene TRBJ2-5, with no clear D. Germline loops: CDR1 LGHNA, CDR2 YNFKEQ. The V end lost 1 base, the J end lost 2 bases, and 8 bases lay between the germline ends. The length of the CDR3 is 14 residues. The chain's CDR3 is CASSQGEAQETQYF. DNA of the CDR3: TGTGCCAGCAGCCAAGGCGAGGCACAAGAGACCCAGTACTTC.

The chain employs TRBV5-6 and TRBJ2-5; D is perhaps TRBD1 or TRBD2 (5 bases each). Trimming stripped 3 bases from V and 2 bases from J, with 14 bases between. Germline CDR1 is SGHDT and CDR2 is YYEEEE. The CDR3 extends over 15 amino acids. The chain's CDR3 is CASSWRYRRQETQYF. As DNA, the CDR3 is TGTGCCAGCAGCTGGAGGTACAGGAGACAAGAGACCCAGTACTTC.

This chain joins TRBV4-1 and TRBJ2-5; TRBD1 matches 9 bases. CDR1 and CDR2 from the germline V gene are MGHRA and YSYEKL. There are 14 residues in the CDR3. J gave up 4 bases and V 7 bases, and 7 bases lay outside the gene matches. CDR3 amino acids: CASTATGGVETQYF. For the CDR3, the DNA is TGCGCCAGCACCGCAACAGGGGGCGTAGAGACCCAGTACTTC.

This chain links TRBV11-2 with TRBJ1-1; D remains unclear. Trimming removed 3 bases from V and 0 bases from J, with 5 bases in between. The germline V gene has CDR1 SGHAT and CDR2 FQNNGV. The CDR3 covers 13 residues. CDR3 protein: CASSFRMNTEAFF. The CDR3 DNA is TGTGCCAGCAGCTTCAGGATGAACACTGAAGCTTTCTTT. Based on the CDR3 plus reference TRBV11-2 and TRBJ1-1, the full variable domain is EAGVAQSPRYKIIEKRQSVAFWCNPISGHATLYWYQQILGQGPKLLIQFQNNGVVDDSQLPKDRFSAERLKGVDSTLKIQPAKLEDSAVYLCASSFRMNTEAFFGQGTRLTVV.

The genes are TRBV7-9 and TRBJ1-2; 7 nucleotides line up with TRBD1. Germline V gene lookup returns CDR1 SEHNR and CDR2 FQNEAQ (reference sequence). The CDR3 runs to 15 residues. V gave up 6 bases and J gave up 0 bases; unmatched junction bases: 7. DNA of the CDR3: TGTGCCAGCAGTCCCCGGGACAGCCCTAACTATGGCTACACCTTC. Its protein product is CASSPRDSPNYGYTF.

This chain links TRBV6-2 or TRBV6-3 with TRBJ2-1, with TRBD2 identical over 10 bases. The CDR3 runs to 20 residues. J was trimmed by 0 bases and V by 0 bases; bases with no gene match: 11. Germline CDR1 is MNHEY and CDR2 is SVGEGT. CDR3: CASSYSRGAGGINSYNEQFF. CDR3 sequence (DNA): TGTGCCAGCAGTTACTCGAGGGGAGCGGGAGGGATCAACTCCTACAATGAGCAGTTCTTC.

This clone is medium-sized in the sample. The chain recombines TRBV5-5 with TRBJ2-7, with 7 positions matching TRBD1. Trimming took 3 bases from V and 2 from J; bases not matched to a gene: 8. Germline CDR1 and CDR2: SGHKS and YYEKEE (reference sequence). The CDR3 is 15 residues long. Written as DNA, the CDR3 is TGTGCCAGCAGCTACCGGGACAGCTTCGCCTACGAGCAGTACTTC. Its translation is CASSYRDSFAYEQYF.

The chain joins TRBV7-9 to TRBJ2-1, with 11 nucleotides matching TRBD2. V dropped 6 bases and J dropped 7; count of bases not matched to a gene: 14. Germline lookup yields CDR1 SEHNR and CDR2 FQNEAQ (reference sequence). The CDR3 sequence is 17 residues long. The CDR3 loop is CASRRSPGTSGRNEQFF. The CDR3 nucleotides are TGTGCCAGCAGACGTTCCCCCGGGACTAGCGGAAGGAATGAGCAGTTCTTC.

This chain links TRBV18 with TRBJ1-6, with D unclear. V was shortened by 5 bases and J by 7 bases, with 6 bases between the two germline ends. The germline V gene has CDR1 KGHSH and CDR2 LQKENI. The CDR3 extends over 12 amino acids. The CDR3 region has the DNA TGTGCCAGCTCAGAGGGAAATTCACCCCTCCACTTT. This gives the protein CASSEGNSPLHF.

The chain joins TRBV18 to TRBJ1-4; D perhaps matches TRBD1 (6 bases). Germline V gene sequence: CDR1 KGHSH, CDR2 LQKENI. V was trimmed by 5 bases and J by 4 bases, leaving 14 bases between them. The CDR3 runs 15 residues. The CDR3 region has the DNA TGTGCCAGCTCAGCGAAGGACAGACTTAATGAAAAACTGTTTTTT. It encodes CASSAKDRLNEKLFF.

The rearrangement links TRBV7-5 to TRBJ2-1; TRBD2 was called by the table and not checked on the DNA. TRBV7-5 is described as a pseudogene. This CDR3 contains 17 residues. The CDR3 reads CARSLALAGRFLDEQFF. Here the CDR3 DNA reads TGTGCCAGAAGCTTAGCACTAGCGGGAAGGTTTTTGGATGAGCAGTTCTTC.

This clone was observed a handful of times. The chain couples TRBV10-3 to TRBJ1-4; 7 bases are shared with TRBD1. CDR1 is ENHRY and CDR2 is SYGVKD in the germline V gene. The CDR3 spans 14 residues. V shed 2 bases, J shed 7 bases, and the junction held 4 bases outside the gene matches. The CDR3 DNA reads TGTGCCATCAGTGAGGGCAGGGGGGTTGAAAAACTGTTTTTT. It translates to CAISEGRGVEKLFF.

V gene TRBV5-4 combines with J gene TRBJ2-1, with a possible D match to TRBD1 (5 bases). There are 15 residues in the CDR3. In germline, CDR1 is SGHNT, CDR2 YYREEE (reference sequence). V lost 1 base, J lost 7 bases, and 15 bases lay in between. CDR3 in amino acids: CASSLRTGGVNEQFF. CDR3 sequence (DNA): TGTGCCAGCAGCTTGCGTACAGGCGGCGTGAATGAGCAGTTCTTC.

V is TRBV27 and J is TRBJ2-7, with D unresolved. The CDR3 length is 12 residues. The germline CDR1 and CDR2 sequences are MNHEY and SMNVEV (reference sequence). V lost 3 bases, J lost 6 bases, and 9 bases lay in between. The CDR3 region is CASSFPKGEQYF. In DNA form, the CDR3 reads TGTGCCAGCAGTTTCCCTAAGGGCGAGCAGTACTTC.

The rearrangement joins TRBV3-1 (or the pseudogene TRBV3-2) to TRBJ2-4, with a weak D call TRBD2 (5 bases). Germline CDR1 is LGHDT and CDR2 is YNNKEL (reference sequence). Trimming stripped 4 bases from V and 0 bases from J, with 19 bases between. The CDR3 is 18 amino acids. The CDR3 bases are TGTGCCAGCAGCCCCTGGCACGGGGAGAACTTAGCCAAAAACATTCAGTACTTC. It encodes CASSPWHGENLAKNIQYF.

V usage is TRBV3-1 (or the pseudogene TRBV3-2) and J usage is TRBJ2-1; possible D gene TRBD2, 6 bases. CDR1 is LGHDT and CDR2 is YNNKEL in the germline V gene (reference sequence). V lost 3 bases and J lost 5, with 14 bases in between. This CDR3 is 15 amino acids long. The CDR3 coding sequence is TGTGCCAGCAGCCATGCGGGCGGGAACCACAATGAGCAGTTCTTC. Translated, it gives CASSHAGGNHNEQFF.

V usage is TRBV4-3 and J usage is TRBJ1-4; TRBD1 might be the D (5 bases). Germline CDR1 and CDR2: LGHNA and YSLEER. The CDR3 is 14 amino acids. With 2 bases removed from V and 4 bases from J, the gap between germline ends came to 8 bases. CDR3 bases: TGCGCCAGCAGCCAATCAGGGTATAATGAAAAACTGTTTTTT. Its translation: CASSQSGYNEKLFF.

This clone appeared once. The chain joins TRBV7-6 to TRBJ2-7; 11 bases are shared with TRBD2. CDR3 length: 16 residues. CDR1 and CDR2 (germline): SGHVS, FNYEAQ. V lost 1 base to trimming and J lost 4 bases; unmatched junction nucleotides: 6. The CDR3 protein is CASSLDPGTSGYEQYF. CDR3 nucleotide sequence: TGTGCCAGCAGCTTAGATCCCGGGACTAGCGGTTACGAGCAGTACTTC.

The table lists this clone with a few counts. This rearrangement joins TRBV7-9 to TRBJ2-7; 8 bases align to TRBD1. The CDR3 sequence is 15 residues long. The germline gives CDR1 SEHNR, CDR2 FQNEAQ (reference sequence). Trimming at V came to 1 base and at J to 5 bases, leaving 7 bases not matched to a gene. The CDR3 spells CASSLVGQGADEQYF. CDR3 in DNA: TGTGCCAGCAGCTTAGTCGGGCAGGGGGCGGACGAGCAGTACTTC.

This chain's CDR3 is CAISERTSGVGDTQYF. CDR3 in DNA: TGTGCCATCAGTGAGAGGACTAGCGGGGTGGGAGATACGCAGTATTTT. The V gene is TRBV10-3, the J gene TRBJ2-3, with 12 bases aligning to TRBD2. J lost 5 bases, V lost 2 bases, and 5 bases had no gene match. From germline, CDR1 is ENHRY and CDR2 SYGVKD. The CDR3 totals 16 residues.

The chain links TRBV5-1 to TRBJ1-6, with 7 bases aligning to TRBD1. The germline V gene has CDR1 SGHRS and CDR2 YFSETQ. V was pared by 4 bases and J by 10 bases, with 14 bases of the junction left unmatched. The CDR3 contains 16 residues. Here the CDR3 DNA reads TGCGCCAGCAGCCCCCGGGGGGCAGGGGGAGACTCACCCCTCCACTTT. It translates to CASSPRGAGGDSPLHF.

This chain links TRBV7-9 with TRBJ2-4, with D unclear. Germline V gives CDR1 SEHNR, CDR2 FQNEAQ (reference sequence). The CDR3 extends over 15 amino acids. V was pared by 5 bases and J by 3 bases, with 14 bases between. CDR3 nucleotide sequence: TGTGCCAGCAGCCCCAACCCCGTGGGCAAAAACATTCAGTACTTC. Residues: CASSPNPVGKNIQYF.